Presented here are 30 T cell receptor beta chains from one specimen sequenced in a study of identical twins' blood T cells. From the 5' RACE reads, TCRdb called clonotypes with MiXCR, one entry per CDR3 protein. The table includes a few hundred thousand distinct CDR3 sequences, around 30% detected once. Sequenced sample: PBMCs. These receptors all stem from a woman between 18 and 50 years old in good health.

The V call is TRBV6-5, the J call TRBJ2-2; no reliable D call. The ends were cut back, 7 bases at V and 8 bases at J, with 14 bases in the middle. This CDR3 spans 13 amino acids. Germline V lookup: CDR1 MNHEY, CDR2 SVGAGI. CDR3 sequence reads: CASTFITAGELFF. CDR3 DNA sequence: TGTGCCAGCACCTTTATAACGGCTGGGGAGCTGTTTTTT.

This rearrangement joins TRBV20-1 to TRBJ2-7, with D unresolved. The CDR3 spans 15 residues. Trimming removed 3 bases at V and 6 bases at J, with 21 bases between. Germline V lookup: CDR1 DFQATT, CDR2 SNEGSKA (reference sequence). The CDR3: CSASRSSGLSGEQYF. CDR3 DNA sequence: TGCAGTGCTAGTCGGTCATCCGGGCTCTCGGGCGAGCAGTACTTC.

The CDR3 DNA sequence: TGTGCCAGCAACGTTCTTGGGAGCGCGAATGAGCAGTTCTTC. Its translation is CASNVLGSANEQFF. The chain has TRBV11-2 and TRBJ2-1; the D gene is possibly TRBD2 (5 bases). The CDR3 contains 14 residues. Between the trimmed V and J ends, which lost 7 bases and 7 bases, there was a span of 17 bases. The germline V gene encodes CDR1 SGHAT and CDR2 FQNNGV.

This clonotype was recorded a few times. This chain uses TRBV12-3 or TRBV12-4 with TRBJ1-4; D is unclear. This CDR3 region has 14 residues. The V end was cut by 8 bases, the J end by 5 bases, with 15 bases between. The CDR3 reads CASALGRFNEKLFF. CDR3 bases: TGTGCCAGCGCCTTAGGGCGTTTCAATGAAAAACTGTTTTTT.

J is TRBJ1-1 and V is TRBV7-9; 9 bases align to TRBD1. Germline V lookup: CDR1 SEHNR, CDR2 FQNEAQ (reference sequence). Unmatched junction bases numbered 18, after V lost 0 bases and J lost 7 bases. This CDR3 contains 19 residues. This CDR3 is CASSLALKGQGQPAGEAFF. CDR3 nucleotides: TGTGCCAGCAGCTTAGCGCTTAAGGGACAGGGCCAACCGGCGGGTGAAGCTTTCTTT.

This clonotype came up a few times. V and J are TRBV5-1 and TRBJ2-2; D unresolved. Germline lookup yields CDR1 SGHRS and CDR2 YFSETQ. CDR3 size: 15 residues. V lost 6 bases to trimming and J lost 3 bases, with 15 bases between them. The CDR3, as DNA: TGCGCCAGCATGGTTGGTGAATTTGACACCGGGGAGCTGTTTTTT. It translates to CASMVGEFDTGELFF.

This chain's CDR3 is CASRHNDREGGYTF. CDR3 DNA: TGTGCCAGCAGACACAACGACAGGGAAGGTGGCTACACCTTC. J is TRBJ1-2 and V is TRBV3-1; 7 bases match TRBD1. The germline V gene has CDR1 LGHDT and CDR2 YNNKEL (reference sequence). V shed 6 bases and J 7 bases; nucleotides not matched to a gene: 11. There are 14 residues in the CDR3. The variable domain in full, with the rest retrieved from reference TRBV3-1 and TRBJ1-2, is DTAVSQTPKYLVTQMGNDKSIKCEQNLGHDTMYWYKQDSKKFLKIMFSYNNKELIINETVPNRFSPKSPDKAHLNLHINSLELGDSAVYFCASRHNDREGGYTFGSGTRLTVV.

The rearrangement uses TRBV5-1 and TRBJ2-3; possible D gene TRBD1, 5 bases. Germline V gene lookup returns CDR1 SGHRS and CDR2 YFSETQ. CDR3 length equals 14 residues. V was cut by 2 bases and J by 6 bases, with 13 bases left in between. CDR3 protein: CASSFQGNSDTQYF. CDR3 bases: TGCGCCAGCAGCTTCCAGGGAAACTCGGATACGCAGTATTTT.

The chain has TRBV6-4 and TRBJ2-1; maybe TRBD2 (6 bases). Germline CDR1 is MRHNA and CDR2 is SNTAGT. The CDR3 extends over 16 amino acids. The germline V and J ends were trimmed by 0 bases and 2 bases, with 11 bases remaining between them. The CDR3 nucleotides read TGTGCCAGCAGTGACTCGAGCGGGCACCCCTACAATGAGCAGTTCTTC. Protein sequence: CASSDSSGHPYNEQFF.

This clonotype was counted between two and nine times. The genes are TRBV11-3 and TRBJ2-5; the D call may be TRBD1 or TRBD2 (7 bases each). The ends were cut back, 2 bases at V and 5 bases at J, with 21 bases in the middle. Per germline, CDR1 SGHNT and CDR2 YENEEA. The CDR3 covers 17 residues. CDR3 bases: TGTGCCAGCAGCTTAACGGAATTGGGGAGGGGGCAGGAGACCCAGTACTTC. Amino acids: CASSLTELGRGQETQYF. The full variable domain, completed using reference TRBV11-3 and TRBJ2-5, is EAGVVQSPRYKIIEKKQPVAFWCNPISGHNTLYWYLQNLGQGPELLIRYENEEAVDDSQLPKDRFSAERLKGVDSTLKIQPAELGDSAVYLCASSLTELGRGQETQYFGPGTRLLVL.

About this clonotype itself: A much larger clone lies a single base off, so this may be a read error. The chain has TRBV11-3 and TRBJ1-4; D gene ambiguous. The CDR3 loop spans 12 amino acids. Germline CDR1 SGHNT, CDR2 YENEEA. V lost 2 bases to trimming and J lost 10 bases, with 8 bases between them. The CDR3 DNA reads as TGTGCCAGCAGCTTATACGACGGAAAACTGTTTTTT. As protein: CASSLYDGKLFF. Filled out from reference TRBV11-3 and TRBJ1-4, the complete variable domain reads EAGVVQSPRYKIIEKKQPVAFWCNPISGHNTLYWYLQNLGQGPELLIRYENEEAVDDSQLPKDRFSAERLKGVDSTLKIQPAELGDSAVYLCASSLYDGKLFFGSGTQLSVL.

The chain is built from TRBV20-1 and TRBJ2-2; D not certain. The germline V gene encodes CDR1 DFQATT and CDR2 SNEGSKA (reference sequence). V lost 4 bases and J 4 bases, leaving 7 bases between the germline ends. This CDR3 contains 12 residues. The CDR3 nucleotides are TGCAGTGCTACCAGGAGCACCGGGGAGCTGTTTTTT. Residues: CSATRSTGELFF.

V is TRBV29-1 and J is TRBJ1-1; D uncertain. The CDR3 is 9 amino acids. Trimming left V 8 bases short and J 6 bases short, with 7 bases between. The germline V gene has CDR1 SQVTM and CDR2 ANQGSEA. Here the CDR3 reads CSKVAEAFF. In nucleotides, the CDR3 is TGCAGCAAGGTGGCTGAAGCTTTCTTT.

The sample holds many counts of this clonotype. This chain uses TRBV5-1 with TRBJ1-6; D uncertain. The CDR3 spans 14 residues. Germline V gene lookup returns CDR1 SGHRS and CDR2 YFSETQ. Trimming took 2 bases from V and 7 from J, leaving 10 bases between them. As DNA, the CDR3 is TGCGCCAGCAGCTTAGATCCGGGGAATTCACCCCTCCACTTT. Protein product: CASSLDPGNSPLHF.

The rearrangement uses TRBV4-2 and TRBJ2-1; D unclear. Looked up from germline, CDR1 is LGHNA and CDR2 is YNFKEQ. The CDR3 is 16 amino acids. Trimming took off 0 bases at V and 2 bases at J, with 11 bases between the two ends. CDR3 region: CASSQDPGRPYNEQFF. CDR3 sequence (DNA): TGTGCCAGCAGCCAAGATCCCGGAAGGCCCTACAATGAGCAGTTCTTC.

The chain uses TRBV20-1 and TRBJ1-2, with a tentative D call TRBD1 (6 bases). Germline V gene lookup returns CDR1 DFQATT and CDR2 SNEGSKA (reference sequence). Trimming removed 5 bases from V and 0 bases from J, with 16 bases in between. The CDR3 covers 15 residues. The DNA for the CDR3 is TGCAGTGCTCATGCTCTCTACAGGGCTAACTATGGCTACACCTTC. Amino acids: CSAHALYRANYGYTF.

The J gene is TRBJ2-3, the V gene TRBV29-1; tentatively, D is TRBD2 (5 bases). The CDR3 runs to 11 residues. Germline values: CDR1 SQVTM, CDR2 ANQGSEA. Trimming pared 6 bases from V and 5 bases from J, leaving 9 bases between. For the CDR3, the DNA is TGCAGCGTGGATCGGGGAGATACGCAGTATTTT. Amino acids: CSVDRGDTQYF.

This clonotype showed up just a few times. The rearrangement joins TRBV11-2 to TRBJ2-3; tentative D call: TRBD2 (6 bases). Germline V lookup: CDR1 SGHAT, CDR2 FQNNGV. This CDR3 has 18 residues. Trimming took off 1 base at V and 0 bases at J, with 17 bases between the two ends. CDR3 coding DNA: TGTGCCAGCAGCTTAGTGGGACTCCCCTCGTCTAGCACAGATACGCAGTATTTT. Protein sequence: CASSLVGLPSSSTDTQYF.

V and J are TRBV20-1 and TRBJ2-2; D may be TRBD1 (6 bases). Trimming took 7 bases from V and 0 from J, leaving 18 bases between them. Germline assignment: CDR1 DFQATT and CDR2 SNEGSKA (reference sequence). The CDR3 has 16 residues. CDR3 amino acids: CSGSPIGQTNTGELFF. The CDR3 DNA follows: TGCAGTGGATCCCCCATAGGACAGACGAACACCGGGGAGCTGTTTTTT.

This chain uses TRBV18 with TRBJ2-2; D is unclear. Looked up from germline, CDR1 is KGHSH and CDR2 is LQKENI. This CDR3 spans 12 amino acids. The V end lost 2 bases, the J end lost 7 bases, and 5 bases lay between the germline ends. As DNA, the CDR3 is TGTGCCAGCTCACCAGGGGACGGGGAGCTGTTTTTT. This gives the protein CASSPGDGELFF.

The gene calls are TRBV7-2 and TRBJ2-7; D ambiguous. The V and J ends lost 1 base and 5 bases respectively, with 12 bases between them. Germline CDR1 and CDR2: SGHTA and FQGNSA. CDR3 length equals 14 residues. The CDR3 coding sequence is TGTGCCAGCAGCTTAGACAGTTCTCGGAACGAGCAGTACTTC. As protein: CASSLDSSRNEQYF.

As for this clonotype: An end of the junction does not agree with germline; a read error may underlie this. V is TRBV6-2 or TRBV6-3 and J is TRBJ1-1, with D possibly TRBD1 on 5 matching bases. Germline-derived CDR1 and CDR2 are MNHEY and SVGEGT. This CDR3 has 15 residues. CDR3 sequence (DNA): TGTGCCATCAGTTACCCTGGGGGTCTGAACACTGAAGCTTTCTTT. It yields the protein CAISYPGGLNTEAFF.

This clonotype was counted a few times. The chain couples TRBV20-1 to TRBJ2-2; D perhaps matches TRBD2 (5 bases). Per germline, CDR1 DFQATT and CDR2 SNEGSKA (reference sequence). The CDR3 contains 15 residues. The V gene lost 3 bases and the J gene lost 0 bases, with 11 bases spanning the gap. The CDR3 DNA reads TGCAGTGCTAGGGGAGTGATGGCGAACACCGGGGAGCTGTTTTTT. Translating gives CSARGVMANTGELFF.

The chain has TRBV5-4 and TRBJ1-1, with 8 bases lining up with TRBD1. The trim removed 4 bases at V and 0 bases at J, leaving 5 bases unmatched. Germline V gene data show CDR1 as SGHNT and CDR2 as YYREEE (reference sequence). The CDR3 totals 15 residues. The CDR3 loop reads CASSVLQGVNTEAFF. The CDR3 DNA is TGTGCCAGCAGCGTATTACAGGGGGTGAACACTGAAGCTTTCTTT.

This clonotype has a count of ten or more. The chain carries TRBV20-1 and TRBJ1-2, with D perhaps TRBD1 (6 bases). CDR3 length: 14 amino acids. Trimming took off 1 base at V and 10 bases at J, with 19 bases between the two ends. Germline V gives CDR1 DFQATT, CDR2 SNEGSKA (reference sequence). The CDR3 is CSARVSGAQNDYTF. In DNA form, the CDR3 reads TGCAGTGCTAGAGTTTCAGGGGCCCAAAATGACTACACCTTC.

V and J are TRBV20-1 and TRBJ1-2, with D maybe TRBD1 (5 bases). The CDR3 extends over 15 amino acids. The germline V gene encodes CDR1 DFQATT and CDR2 SNEGSKA (reference sequence). With 0 bases removed from V and 0 bases from J, the gap between germline ends came to 11 bases. The CDR3 DNA sequence: TGCAGTGCTAGAGACTTAAGGACACCTAACTATGGCTACACCTTC. Translating gives CSARDLRTPNYGYTF.

The genes are TRBV6-2 or TRBV6-3 and TRBJ2-1; 13 positions match TRBD2. CDR3 length: 18 residues. Germline values: CDR1 MNHEY, CDR2 SVGEGT. Trimming removed 4 bases from V and 9 bases from J; junction bases left unmatched: 15. CDR3 coding DNA: TGTGCCAGCAGTTGGAGTACTAGCGGGAGGGTCGGCCGTTTTGAGCAGTTCTTC. Encoded protein: CASSWSTSGRVGRFEQFF.

In this sample, this clonotype turned up many times. This chain uses TRBV2 with TRBJ1-1; the D is unclear. Germline-derived CDR1 and CDR2 are SNHLY and FYNNEI. This CDR3 is built from 12 residues. Trimming stripped 2 bases from V and 4 bases from J, with 5 bases between. In nucleotides, the CDR3 is TGTGCCAGCAGTGAATTGGGCACTGAAGCTTTCTTT. It yields the protein CASSELGTEAFF.

This chain links TRBV7-6 with TRBJ1-3; D ambiguous. The CDR3 totals 15 residues. Germline CDR1 reads SGHVS; CDR2 reads FNYEAQ. V lost 5 bases, J lost 4 bases, and 15 bases lay in between. CDR3 coding DNA: TGTGCCAGCAGCAAAGCTGCAATAGGGGGAAACACCATATATTTT. It specifies CASSKAAIGGNTIYF.

The genes are TRBV27 and TRBJ1-1; D might be TRBD1 (5 bases). This CDR3 contains 13 residues. Germline values: CDR1 MNHEY, CDR2 SMNVEV (reference sequence). The V end was cut by 2 bases, the J end by 4 bases, with 8 bases between. The CDR3: CASSLRDGTEAFF. CDR3 in DNA: TGTGCCAGCAGTTTAAGGGACGGCACTGAAGCTTTCTTT.